This is a list of T cell receptor beta chains from one sample in a study of blood T cell repertoires in COVID-19. Generated by immunoSEQ multiplex PCR, the TCRdb table keeps only in-frame clones and is missing some. The repertoire holds 60,000 to 70,000 clones, with approximately 83% as singletons. The specimen sequenced was peripheral blood. These receptor sequences come from a woman aged 55-69 years with acute or convalescent COVID-19. The CDR3 runs from the conserved cysteine through the conserved F or W. Fields, in order: J gene, D gene, clone size, V gene, CDR3 protein, CDR3 DNA. A D gene is named only where the DNA matches it firmly. The size of a clone is reported for some rows only, either as once, few or many, or as a class for expanded clones.

TRBJ1-2 | TRBD1 | . | TRBV5-1 | CASSTLRQGKDGYTF | TGCGCCAGCAGCACTCTTCGACAGGGGAAGGATGGCTACACCTTC
TRBJ2-4 | TRBD2 | . | TRBV7-8 | CASSLPPGLAADLAKNIQYF | TGTGCCAGCAGTTTACCTCCGGGACTAGCGGCAGATCTAGCCAAAAACATTCAGTACTTC
TRBJ2-7 | TRBD1 | . | TRBV5-1 | CASSPRDRGSYEQYF | TGCGCCAGCAGCCCCCGGGACAGGGGTTCCTACGAGCAGTACTTC
TRBJ2-7 | . | . | TRBV7-6 | CASSQHTGEQYF | TGTGCCAGCAGCCAGCATACGGGCGAGCAGTACTTC
TRBJ1-1 | . | . | TRBV6-5 | CASSFDRDLNTEAFF | TGTGCCAGCAGTTTCGACAGAGATTTGAACACTGAAGCTTTCTTT
TRBJ2-2 | . | . | TRBV6-5 | CASRLLQRTGELFF | TGTGCCAGCAGGCTGCTACAGAGAACCGGGGAGCTGTTTTTT
TRBJ2-3 | . | once | TRBV28 | CASSLGGASADTQYF | TGTGCCAGCAGTTTGGGGGGGGCGAGCGCAGATACGCAGTATTTT
TRBJ1-5 | . | once | TRBV28 | CASKLGAGKGRQPQHF | TGTGCCAGCAAACTTGGGGCAGGGAAGGGCCGTCAGCCCCAGCATTTT
TRBJ1-5 | TRBD1 | few | TRBV4-1 | CASSQRAGPGQQNQPQHF | TGCGCCAGCAGCCAAAGGGCAGGACCGGGACAGCAAAATCAGCCCCAGCATTTT
TRBJ1-3 | . | . | TRBV5-1 | CASSQTRSGSGNTIYF | TGCGCCAGCAGCCAGACCCGGTCGGGGTCTGGAAACACCATATATTTT
TRBJ2-1 | TRBD1 | once | TRBV6-2/TRBV6-3 | CASSSSDRVNEQFF | TGTGCCAGCAGCAGCTCCGACAGGGTCAATGAGCAGTTCTTC
TRBJ2-1 | TRBD1 | . | TRBV2 | CASSENRGPYNEQFF | TGTGCCAGCAGTGAAAACAGGGGGCCCTACAATGAGCAGTTCTTC
TRBJ1-5 | . | . | TRBV27 | CATSRTIYSNQPQHF | TGTGCCACCTCCCGGACAATTTATAGCAATCAGCCCCAGCATTTT
TRBJ2-1 | . | . | TRBV11-1 | CASSRHGNEQFF | TGTGCCAGCAGCCGACACGGAAATGAGCAGTTCTTC
TRBJ1-1 | TRBD1 | once | TRBV28 | CASSNRDRRSEAFF | TGTGCCAGCAGCAACCGGGACAGGAGGTCTGAAGCTTTCTTT
TRBJ1-1 | TRBD1 | . | TRBV18 | CASSPRDRNTEAFF | TGTGCCAGCTCACCACGGGACAGAAACACTGAAGCTTTCTTT
TRBJ2-7 | TRBD2 | . | TRBV5-4 | CASSLGGGALYEQYF | TGTGCCAGCAGCTTGGGGGGGGGAGCACTATACGAGCAGTACTTC
TRBJ2-1 | TRBD2 | . | TRBV3-1/TRBV3-2 | CASNKRGGNEQFF | TGTGCCAGCAATAAGCGGGGGGGCAATGAGCAGTTCTTC
TRBJ1-1 | . | . | TRBV11-3 | CASSLMESTEAFF | TGTGCCAGCAGCTTAATGGAGAGCACTGAAGCTTTCTTT
TRBJ2-3 | . | . | TRBV6-4 | CASRVRSRTDTQYF | TGTGCCAGCAGAGTGAGAAGTCGCACAGATACGCAGTATTTT
TRBJ1-5 | TRBD1 | . | TRBV24-1 | CATSETGGSQPQHF | TGTGCCACCAGTGAGACAGGGGGCAGTCAGCCCCAGCATTTT
TRBJ1-2 | TRBD1 | . | TRBV6-5 | CASTRDREENYGYTF | TGTGCCAGCACCAGAGACAGGGAAGAAAACTATGGCTACACCTTC
TRBJ2-5 | TRBD2 | . | TRBV10-3 | CAIRPGLAEETQYF | TGTGCCATCAGACCGGGACTAGCGGAAGAGACCCAGTACTTC
TRBJ2-7 | . | . | TRBV28 | CASSPRITGYEQYF | TGTGCCAGCAGTCCCCGGATAACGGGCTACGAGCAGTACTTC
TRBJ1-4 | TRBD1 | . | TRBV28 | CASSTRQGANEKLFF | TGTGCCAGCAGTACCCGACAGGGTGCTAATGAAAAACTGTTTTTT
TRBJ1-2 | . | . | TRBV15 | CATSRDTDSGYTF | TGTGCCACCAGCAGAGATACAGATAGTGGCTACACCTTC
TRBJ2-6 | . | . | TRBV9 | CASSVEGAGANVLTF | TGTGCCAGCAGCGTAGAAGGGGCTGGGGCCAACGTCCTGACTTTC
TRBJ2-7 | TRBD1 | . | TRBV18 | CASSPPDRETPYEQYF | TGTGCCAGCTCACCACCCGACAGGGAGACCCCCTACGAGCAGTACTTC
TRBJ2-7 | . | . | TRBV5-1 | CASSLVVSPYEQYF | TGCGCCAGCAGCTTGGTGGTAAGCCCCTACGAGCAGTACTTC
TRBJ1-4 | TRBD1 | . | TRBV27 | CASSSGQGVISNEKLFF | TGTGCCAGCAGTTCCGGACAGGGCGTTATCTCTAATGAAAAACTGTTTTTT
TRBJ2-3 | TRBD2 | . | TRBV4-2 | CASSTRLAGNTDTQYF | TGTGCCAGCAGCACAAGACTAGCGGGGAACACAGATACGCAGTATTTT
TRBJ2-1 | . | . | TRBV19 | CASSTNGDEQFF | TGTGCCAGTAGTACCAATGGAGATGAGCAGTTCTTC
TRBJ1-5 | TRBD1 | . | TRBV19 | CASSPGGRGFNQPQHF | TGTGCCAGTAGTCCAGGGGGCAGGGGGTTCAATCAGCCCCAGCATTTT
TRBJ1-2 | . | . | TRBV19 | CASSRGADRDGYTF | TGTGCCAGTAGTCGGGGGGCCGATAGAGACGGCTACACCTTC
TRBJ2-7 | TRBD1 | . | TRBV29-1 | CSVIPGQGQYEQYF | TGCAGCGTGATACCGGGACAGGGGCAGTACGAGCAGTACTTC
TRBJ1-2 | . | few | TRBV2 | CASGRGGWDGYTF | TGTGCCAGCGGACGGGGAGGGTGGGATGGCTACACCTTC
TRBJ1-4 | . | once | TRBV30 | CAWKYRQPNEKLFF | TGTGCCTGGAAGTATCGACAGCCTAATGAAAAACTGTTTTTT
TRBJ2-7 | TRBD1 | . | TRBV7-9 | CASSLVGGQGSDEQYF | TGTGCCAGCAGCTTAGTCGGGGGACAGGGTTCCGACGAGCAGTACTTC
TRBJ1-4 | . | . | TRBV5-1 | CASSLNRRHQVNEKLFF | TGCGCCAGCAGCTTGAACAGACGACACCAAGTTAATGAAAAACTGTTTTTT
TRBJ2-5 | TRBD2 | . | TRBV15 | CATSRQPPGLAGGGETQYF | TGTGCCACCAGCAGACAACCCCCGGGACTAGCGGGGGGAGGAGAGACCCAGTACTTC
TRBJ2-7 | TRBD1 | . | TRBV23-1 | CASIPDRGSYEQYF | TGCGCCAGCATTCCGGACAGGGGCTCCTACGAGCAGTACTTC
TRBJ2-5 | TRBD1 | . | TRBV5-5 | CASSLGDRVQETQYF | TGTGCCAGCAGCTTGGGTGACAGGGTCCAAGAGACCCAGTACTTC
TRBJ2-1 | . | . | TRBV7-2 | CASAKGIGAYNEQFF | TGTGCCAGCGCAAAGGGTATCGGGGCCTACAATGAGCAGTTCTTC
TRBJ1-1 | TRBD1 | . | TRBV29-1 | CSATGFANTEAFF | TGCAGCGCGACAGGGTTTGCGAACACTGAAGCTTTCTTT
TRBJ1-2 | TRBD1 | once | TRBV24-1 | CATRDPEGDRRYYGYTF | TGTGCCACCAGAGACCCTGAGGGGGACAGGAGATACTATGGCTACACCTTC
TRBJ2-3 | . | . | TRBV27 | CASSFVASTDTQYF | TGTGCCAGCAGTTTTGTGGCAAGCACAGATACGCAGTATTTT
TRBJ2-1 | TRBD2 | . | TRBV7-9 | CASSLAGGGAFNEQFF | TGTGCCAGCAGCTTAGCGGGCGGGGGGGCGTTCAATGAGCAGTTCTTC
TRBJ1-1 | TRBD1 | . | TRBV18 | CASSPTDRGLANTEAFF | TGTGCCAGCTCACCGACCGACAGGGGGCTGGCGAACACTGAAGCTTTCTTT
TRBJ2-2 | . | . | TRBV24-1 | CATSDTRGRTGELFF | TGTGCCACCAGTGATACCAGGGGAAGGACCGGGGAGCTGTTTTTT